The 27 T cell receptor beta chains listed next were all sequenced from one sample in a study of regulatory T cells in long-lasting Graves disease. In building TCR beta libraries, iRepertoire HTBI primers were used together with Arm-PCR of CDR3 regions. One entry per CDR3 protein, called by TCRdb with MiXCR from the multiplex PCR reads. The data hold 400,000 to 500,000 distinct CDR3 sequences, with about a sixth observed a single time. The time point is: newly diagnosed GD, antithyroid drugs for less than 3 months. Extracted RNA from PBMCs served as the source of the TCR library. These same data were also listed under a study on T cells in Graves' hyperthyroidism and ophthalmopathy.

This sample comprised peripheral blood mononuclear cells (PBMCs), obtained at new diagnosis, from a patient treated with antithyroid drugs. These receptors all stem from a young woman with Graves disease.

This chain links TRBV18 with TRBJ1-5; D call uncertain. V was cut by 2 bases and J by 3 bases, with 8 bases left in between. The CDR3 runs 14 residues. Per the germline V gene, CDR1 is KGHSH and CDR2 is LQKENI. CDR3 sequence reads: CASSPARFNQPQHF. The DNA for the CDR3 is TGTGCCAGCTCACCAGCGCGGTTCAATCAGCCCCAGCATTTT.

This clonotype has only a few counts. V usage is TRBV6-1 and J usage is TRBJ2-5, with 9 bases lining up with TRBD1. The ends lost 6 bases at V and 5 bases at J; junction bases unmatched: 13. The CDR3 covers 16 residues. Looked up from germline, CDR1 is MNHNS and CDR2 is SASEGT. CDR3 sequence reads: CASSRLGQGRQETQYF. CDR3 bases: TGTGCCAGCAGCCGACTAGGACAGGGGAGGCAGGAGACCCAGTACTTC.

DNA of the CDR3: TGCGCCAGCAGCTTGTTTGGGACTAGCGGGAGAGGGAATGAGCAGTTCTTC. Its translation: CASSLFGTSGRGNEQFF. V is TRBV5-1 and J is TRBJ2-1; 14 nucleotides align to TRBD2. This CDR3 has 17 amino acids. CDR1 and CDR2 from the germline V gene are SGHRS and YFSETQ. Trimming took 1 base from V and 7 from J; bases not matched to a gene: 7.

This clonotype has only a few counts. The rearrangement uses TRBV18 and TRBJ1-1; D uncertain. This CDR3 contains 14 residues. Trimming took off 4 bases at V and 0 bases at J, with 9 bases between the two ends. From germline, CDR1 is KGHSH and CDR2 LQKENI. The CDR3 DNA sequence: TGTGCCAGCTCACAGTCAAACATGAACACTGAAGCTTTCTTT. Its translation: CASSQSNMNTEAFF.

J is TRBJ2-3 and V is TRBV27; D call uncertain. This CDR3 has 11 residues. Germline V gives CDR1 MNHEY, CDR2 SMNVEV (reference sequence). Trimming left V 11 bases short and J 0 bases short, with 6 bases between. For the CDR3, the DNA is TGTGCCGGCTCCAGCACAGATACGCAGTATTTT. As protein: CAGSSTDTQYF.

This clonotype has a handful of counts. V gene TRBV5-1 combines with J gene TRBJ2-7; a possible D gene is TRBD2 (6 bases). The CDR3 spans 14 residues. V dropped 1 base and J dropped 7 bases, with 15 bases sitting between them. Germline V gene lookup returns CDR1 SGHRS and CDR2 YFSETQ. The CDR3 DNA follows: TGCGCCAGCAGCTTGTTGGGACGGGAGCGGGAGCAGTACTTC. Protein sequence: CASSLLGREREQYF.

This clonotype showed up many times. V usage is TRBV7-2 and J usage is TRBJ2-7; D is uncertain. Per the germline V gene, CDR1 is SGHTA and CDR2 is FQGNSA. V was shortened by 0 bases and J by 9 bases, with 6 bases between the two germline ends. This CDR3 has 11 residues. CDR3 sequence (DNA): TGTGCCAGCAGCTTAGCTTCAGTGCAGTACTTC. Its protein is CASSLASVQYF.

This clonotype was seen only a few times. The rearrangement links TRBV28 to TRBJ2-3, with TRBD2 matching over 8 bases. V lost 6 bases to trimming and J lost 4 bases; unmatched junction nucleotides: 15. Germline assignment: CDR1 MDHEN and CDR2 SYDVKM. This CDR3 comprises 17 residues. This CDR3 is CASRSPRDGRAPDTQYF. The CDR3 bases are TGTGCCAGCAGATCTCCCCGGGACGGGAGGGCCCCAGATACGCAGTATTTT.

This clonotype has a count of ten or more. The chain carries TRBV7-2 and TRBJ2-3, with 9 bases fitting TRBD2. Germline trimming cut 5 bases from V and 2 bases from J; bases unmatched to any gene: 8. Germline CDR1 reads SGHTA; CDR2 reads FQGNSA. The CDR3 extends over 16 amino acids. DNA of the CDR3: TGTGCCAGCAGCCCAACCGGGACTAGCACCACAGATACGCAGTATTTT. As protein: CASSPTGTSTTDTQYF.

This rearrangement joins TRBV18 to TRBJ1-6, with D unresolved. The V gene lost 3 bases and the J gene lost 8 bases, with 5 bases spanning the gap. The CDR3 consists of 12 residues. Germline CDR1 KGHSH, CDR2 LQKENI. The CDR3 protein is CASSPGHSPLHF. DNA of the CDR3: TGTGCCAGCTCACCCGGGCATTCACCCCTCCACTTT.

This clonotype was recorded a few times. The gene calls are TRBV28 and TRBJ2-1; 9 nucleotides agree with TRBD2. The CDR3 covers 18 residues. Germline CDR1 is MDHEN and CDR2 is SYDVKM. V dropped 2 bases and J dropped 9; count of bases not matched to a gene: 17. CDR3 loop: CASSLTQWGLARGGEQFF. The CDR3 coding sequence is TGTGCCAGCAGTTTAACCCAATGGGGACTAGCCCGAGGTGGTGAGCAGTTCTTC.

The chain couples TRBV12-5 to TRBJ2-1; TRBD2 agrees at 7 bases. Germline V gene sequence: CDR1 LGHNT, CDR2 FRNRAP. The CDR3 extends over 15 amino acids. V shed 5 bases, J shed 2 bases, and the junction held 6 bases outside the gene matches. CDR3 sequence reads: CASGPGLVTYNEQFF. The CDR3, as DNA: TGTGCTAGTGGTCCCGGACTAGTCACCTACAATGAGCAGTTCTTC.

This clonotype was seen at least ten times. The J gene is TRBJ1-1, the V gene TRBV6-2 or TRBV6-3, with a possible D match to TRBD1 (6 bases). Deletions cut 5 bases from V and 4 bases from J, with 17 bases between. The CDR3 length is 15 residues. Germline lookup yields CDR1 MNHEY and CDR2 SVGEGT. CDR3 bases: TGTGCCAGCAGTGAAACCCCAGGGGAGGGCACTGAAGCTTTCTTT. Its protein product is CASSETPGEGTEAFF.

This clonotype showed up many times. J is TRBJ1-2 and V is TRBV12-3 or TRBV12-4; 9 positions match TRBD1. V lost 5 bases, J lost 7 bases, and 5 bases stayed unmatched. The CDR3 has 13 amino acids. CDR3 in DNA: TGTGCCAGCAGTAAACAGGGGGCGGCTGGCTACACCTTC. It yields the protein CASSKQGAAGYTF.

The chain joins TRBV3-1 to TRBJ1-4; D is unresolved. Germline V gene data show CDR1 as LGHDT and CDR2 as YNNKEL (reference sequence). V was cut by 2 bases and J by 8 bases, with 12 bases left in between. This CDR3 has 14 amino acids. Here the CDR3 reads CASSQRSGYEKLFF. In DNA form, the CDR3 reads TGTGCCAGCAGCCAAAGGAGTGGGTACGAAAAACTGTTTTTT.

In this sample, this clonotype turned up once. A much larger clone lies one base from this, so it may be a read error. The CDR3 protein is CASRAPGLADSCNEQFF. Written as DNA, the CDR3 is TGTGCCAGCAGGGCCCCGGGACTAGCGGACTCCTGCAATGAGCAGTTCTTC. The rearrangement uses TRBV27 and TRBJ2-1; TRBD2 agrees at 11 bases. CDR1 and CDR2 from the germline V gene are MNHEY and SMNVEV (reference sequence). The CDR3 is made up of 17 amino acids.

This clonotype turned up a few times. This chain links TRBV5-1 with TRBJ2-7, with 9 bases fitting TRBD1. The CDR3 covers 15 residues. Germline values: CDR1 SGHRS, CDR2 YFSETQ. The V and J ends lost 4 bases and 0 bases, in that order; junction bases with no gene match: 5. The CDR3 loop is CASSVDRGFSYEQYF. DNA for the CDR3: TGCGCCAGCAGCGTGGACAGGGGATTCTCCTACGAGCAGTACTTC.

The chain carries TRBV5-1 and TRBJ2-7; 10 positions match TRBD1. The CDR3 runs 19 residues. V shed 4 bases, J shed 1 base, and the junction held 17 bases outside the gene matches. CDR1 is SGHRS, CDR2 YFSETQ, per germline. CDR3 sequence reads: CASSRDPPRDRGISYEQYF. The DNA for the CDR3 is TGCGCCAGCAGCCGTGATCCCCCCAGGGACAGGGGAATTTCCTACGAGCAGTACTTC.

This clonotype was picked up a small number of times. The rearrangement links TRBV10-2 to TRBJ1-6, with D uncertain. Germline CDR1 reads WSHSY; CDR2 reads SAAADI. Between the trimmed V and J ends, which lost 0 bases and 8 bases, there was a span of 11 bases. The CDR3 extends over 15 amino acids. CDR3 amino acids: CASSESGRTYSPLHF. The CDR3 DNA reads as TGCGCCAGCAGTGAGTCCGGAAGGACCTATTCACCCCTCCACTTT.

The CDR3 coding sequence is TGTGCCAGCAGCTTGTTCCGACAGGGTTCCTACGAGCAGTACTTC. Translating gives CASSLFRQGSYEQYF. This sequence joins TRBV5-6 and TRBJ2-7; 7 bases agree with TRBD1. This CDR3 has 15 amino acids. Germline CDR1 SGHDT, CDR2 YYEEEE. After removal of 1 base from V and 1 base from J, the junction contained 5 bases not matched to a gene.

This clonotype has only one observation. The J gene is TRBJ2-7, the V gene TRBV19, with D possibly called TRBD1 or TRBD2 (5 bases each). Trimming shortened V by 3 bases and J by 3 bases, and 9 bases separated the two germline ends. Germline lookup yields CDR1 LNHDA and CDR2 SQIVND (reference sequence). The CDR3 length is 13 residues. In nucleotides, the CDR3 is TGTGCCAGTAGTATCGGGGCAGACTACGAGCAGTACTTC. The encoded protein is CASSIGADYEQYF.

Of note for this clonotype: Its ends do not fully match the called genes, so a read error is possible. The CDR3 spells CASSPAPPTGELFF. As DNA, the CDR3 is TGTGCTAGCAGCCCCGCCCCCCCGACCGGGGAGCTGTTTTTT. This sequence joins TRBV7-7 and TRBJ2-2; D is ambiguous. The CDR3 spans 14 residues. CDR1 SSHAT and CDR2 FNYEAQ come from the germline V gene (reference sequence).

The chain couples TRBV7-2 to TRBJ1-2; 9 bases fit TRBD1. In germline, CDR1 is SGHTA, CDR2 FQGNSA. The length of the CDR3 is 16 residues. V dropped 4 bases and J dropped 4; count of bases not matched to a gene: 10. CDR3 sequence (DNA): TGTGCCAGCAGCTCGGACAGGGGCGAGAGAACCTATGGCTACACCTTC. This gives the protein CASSSDRGERTYGYTF.

Many counts were recorded for this clonotype. The chain has TRBV6-1 and TRBJ1-5; no clear D gene. Trimming pared 3 bases from V and 5 bases from J, leaving 11 bases between. This CDR3 has 14 amino acids. CDR1 and CDR2 (germline): MNHNS, SASEGT. The CDR3 region is CASSDVSAYQPQHF. CDR3 sequence (DNA): TGTGCCAGCAGTGATGTGTCAGCTTATCAGCCCCAGCATTTT.

This clonotype was seen only a few times. The chain combines TRBV9 with TRBJ1-4; weak D call: TRBD1 (5 bases). The CDR3 has 13 amino acids. The V gene's germline CDR1 is SGDLS and CDR2 YYNGEE. The V and J ends lost 0 bases and 8 bases respectively, with 8 bases between them. The CDR3 loop reads CASSVAAGEKLFF. CDR3 DNA sequence: TGTGCCAGCAGCGTAGCCGCAGGGGAAAAACTGTTTTTT.

At least ten counts were recorded for this clonotype. The chain uses TRBV6-1 and TRBJ1-5; TRBD1 might be the D (6 bases). This CDR3 is built from 15 residues. Trimming left V 2 bases short and J 4 bases short, with 12 bases between. CDR1 MNHNS and CDR2 SASEGT come from the germline V gene. CDR3 coding DNA: TGTGCCAGCAGTGAATCTTGGGACATAAATCAGCCCCAGCATTTT. As protein: CASSESWDINQPQHF.

This clonotype was seen only a few times. The gene calls are TRBV19 and TRBJ2-2; either TRBD1 or TRBD2 may fit D (5 bases each). Germline V gene data show CDR1 as LNHDA and CDR2 as SQIVND (reference sequence). The germline V and J ends were trimmed by 8 bases and 1 base, with 8 bases remaining between them. The CDR3 length is 13 residues. CDR3 amino acids: CASRGRNTGELFF. In DNA form, the CDR3 reads TGTGCCAGTCGGGGCCGGAACACCGGGGAGCTGTTTTTT.